In this sample, the clone carrying this TCR beta chain turned up many times. The CDR3 is 15 residues long. Germline assignment: CDR1 MDHEN and CDR2 SYDVKM. The V end lost 8 bases, the J end lost 0 bases, and 11 bases lay between the germline ends. The record originates from a study of neurological immune-mediated disorders. MiXCR, applied by TCRdb to the 5' RACE reads, yields one record per CDR3 protein. The sample lists more than 95,000 distinct CDR3 sequences; roughly a tenth were seen once. Time point meaning: longitudinal time-point 3. The clonotype comes from a female donor with HTLV-1-associated myelopathy (HAM/TSP). The chain combines TRBV28 with TRBJ2-6; maybe TRBD1 (6 bases). Source material: PBMCs. The CDR3 DNA follows: TGTGCCAGCGGCTCAGGGGTCTCTGGGGCCAACGTCCTGACTTTC. Encoded protein: CASGSGVSGANVLTF.